The rows below give T cell receptor beta chains drawn from one sample of a study of T cells in Graves' hyperthyroidism and ophthalmopathy. TCRdb fed the multiplex PCR reads into MiXCR, producing one record per CDR3 protein. The sample includes 700,000 or so distinct CDR3 sequences, more than 12% of them seen just once. Input material: blood. All receptors derive from a woman in her 50s with Graves' ophthalmopathy. The CDR3 runs from the conserved cysteine through the conserved F or W. D genes are given only for firm matches. Size is stated for part of the rows, as once, few or many counts, or as a class when the clone is expanded.

CDR3 DNA: TGTGCCACCAGTGACCCTCTAGCGGGAGGATACAATGAGCAGTTCTTC
CDR3 protein: CATSDPLAGGYNEQFF
D gene: TRBD2
clone size: many
J gene: TRBJ2-1
V gene: TRBV24-1

CDR3 DNA: TGTGCCAGCAGTTACAGGGGCGCCGGCCTGTTTTTT
CDR3 protein: CASSYRGAGLFF
D gene: -
clone size: -
J gene: TRBJ1-4
V gene: TRBV6-2/TRBV6-3

CDR3 DNA: TGTGCCAGCAGTTTAATCGCTAGCGGGAGCTTCACCGGGGAGCTGTTTTTT
CDR3 protein: CASSLIASGSFTGELFF
D gene: TRBD2
clone size: many
J gene: TRBJ2-2
V gene: TRBV27

CDR3 DNA: TGTGCCAGCAGTTATGGAGCGGGAGGGACAGATACGCAGTATTTT
CDR3 protein: CASSYGAGGTDTQYF
D gene: TRBD2
clone size: many
J gene: TRBJ2-3
V gene: TRBV12-3/TRBV12-4

CDR3 DNA: TGTGCCAGCAGCCAAGAATACGTCGGGACAGGGAATCCCGGGGAGCTGTTTTTT
CDR3 protein: CASSQEYVGTGNPGELFF
D gene: TRBD1
clone size: few
J gene: TRBJ2-2
V gene: TRBV3-1

CDR3 DNA: TGTGCCAGCAGTTACAGGGCTAGCGGGAGCAACAATGAGCAGTTCTTC
CDR3 protein: CASSYRASGSNNEQFF
D gene: TRBD2
clone size: few
J gene: TRBJ2-1
V gene: TRBV6-5

CDR3 DNA: TGTGCCAGCAGCGCAGCCGGGACTAGCGGGAACGCCGGGGAGCTGTTTTTT
CDR3 protein: CASSAAGTSGNAGELFF
D gene: TRBD2
clone size: -
J gene: TRBJ2-2
V gene: TRBV11-1

CDR3 DNA: TGTGCCAGCACGGGGGCTTCACCCCTCCACTTT
CDR3 protein: CASTGASPLHF
D gene: -
clone size: -
J gene: TRBJ1-6
V gene: TRBV27

CDR3 DNA: TGTGCCACCAGCAGACTCCTTTACAATGAGCAGTTCTTC
CDR3 protein: CATSRLLYNEQFF
D gene: -
clone size: -
J gene: TRBJ2-1
V gene: TRBV15

CDR3 DNA: TGTGCCAGCACCCCCAGTGGTACTACAGGGGGCAAAGGAAACACCATATATTTT
CDR3 protein: CASTPSGTTGGKGNTIYF
D gene: TRBD1
clone size: many
J gene: TRBJ1-3
V gene: TRBV7-2

CDR3 DNA: TGTGCCAGCAGTGATGATAGATCCCAAGAGACCCAGTACTTC
CDR3 protein: CASSDDRSQETQYF
D gene: -
clone size: few
J gene: TRBJ2-5
V gene: TRBV25-1

CDR3 DNA: TGTGCCAGCAGTTTCAATAGCGGGAGGGCAGAAAATGAGCAGTTCTTC
CDR3 protein: CASSFNSGRAENEQFF
D gene: TRBD2
clone size: many
J gene: TRBJ2-1
V gene: TRBV6-2/TRBV6-3

CDR3 DNA: TGCAGTGCTAGAGTCGACAGGTACTCCTACAATGAGCAGTTCTTC
CDR3 protein: CSARVDRYSYNEQFF
D gene: -
clone size: many
J gene: TRBJ2-1
V gene: TRBV20-1

CDR3 DNA: TGTGCCAGCAGCTTAGCACCGACCCTAGGATACGAGCAGTACTTC
CDR3 protein: CASSLAPTLGYEQYF
D gene: -
clone size: many
J gene: TRBJ2-7
V gene: TRBV7-9

CDR3 DNA: TGTGCCAGCAGTTACTCGTCGGAAGGGACAGCCCTGAACACCGGGGAGCTGTTTTTT
CDR3 protein: CASSYSSEGTALNTGELFF
D gene: TRBD1
clone size: few
J gene: TRBJ2-2
V gene: TRBV6-6

CDR3 DNA: TGCAGTGCTAGAGAAGCTAGGCTGAACACCGGGGAGCTGTTTTTT
CDR3 protein: CSAREARLNTGELFF
D gene: -
clone size: -
J gene: TRBJ2-2
V gene: TRBV20-1

CDR3 DNA: TGTGCCAGCTTAGCGGGACCTCAAGAGACCCAGTACTTC
CDR3 protein: CASLAGPQETQYF
D gene: TRBD2
clone size: many
J gene: TRBJ2-5
V gene: TRBV2

CDR3 DNA: TGTGCCAGTAGTCCTCCCCCGCAGGGCTACACTGAAGCTTTCTTT
CDR3 protein: CASSPPPQGYTEAFF
D gene: -
clone size: few
J gene: TRBJ1-1
V gene: TRBV19

CDR3 DNA: TGCAGCGCCCAAGGGGGCCGCTACGAGCAGTACTTC
CDR3 protein: CSAQGGRYEQYF
D gene: TRBD1
clone size: many
J gene: TRBJ2-7
V gene: TRBV29-1

CDR3 DNA: TGTGCCATCAGTGAGCCAGTGAGGACGGACGGCTCTGGAAACACCATATATTTT
CDR3 protein: CAISEPVRTDGSGNTIYF
D gene: -
clone size: few
J gene: TRBJ1-3
V gene: TRBV10-3

CDR3 DNA: TGCAGTGCTAGGCAGGGGGGCTCCTACGAGCAGTACTTC
CDR3 protein: CSARQGGSYEQYF
D gene: -
clone size: many
J gene: TRBJ2-7
V gene: TRBV20-1

CDR3 DNA: TGTGCCAGCTCACCACCCCCCGGGACCCCCTACAATGAGCAGTTCTTC
CDR3 protein: CASSPPPGTPYNEQFF
D gene: -
clone size: many
J gene: TRBJ2-1
V gene: TRBV18

CDR3 DNA: TGTGCCTGGAGTCCATCTACAGGAACCTACGAGCAGTACTTC
CDR3 protein: CAWSPSTGTYEQYF
D gene: -
clone size: many
J gene: TRBJ2-7
V gene: TRBV30

CDR3 DNA: TGTGCCAGCAGCTTAGCTCCCTTGGGTAGCAATCAGCCCCAGCATTTT
CDR3 protein: CASSLAPLGSNQPQHF
D gene: -
clone size: many
J gene: TRBJ1-5
V gene: TRBV7-2

CDR3 DNA: TGTGCCAGCAGTGTGTTGAGACAGGGGAGAATGGAGACCCAGTACTTC
CDR3 protein: CASSVLRQGRMETQYF
D gene: TRBD1
clone size: few
J gene: TRBJ2-5
V gene: TRBV25-1

CDR3 DNA: TGCGCCAGCAGCCACCGGGACAGACCATCCCCATACGAGCAGTACTTC
CDR3 protein: CASSHRDRPSPYEQYF
D gene: TRBD1
clone size: few
J gene: TRBJ2-7
V gene: TRBV5-1

CDR3 DNA: TGTGCCAGCAGGCTGACTAGGCAGCAGTTCTTC
CDR3 protein: CASRLTRQQFF
D gene: -
clone size: -
J gene: TRBJ2-1
V gene: TRBV6-2/TRBV6-3

CDR3 DNA: TGTGCCAGCAGCTTAATTGGCCAGAAGTTTACCTATGGCTACACCTTC
CDR3 protein: CASSLIGQKFTYGYTF
D gene: -
clone size: -
J gene: TRBJ1-2
V gene: TRBV7-8

CDR3 DNA: TGTGCCAGCAGCAGCAGAATCTATGGCTACACCTTC
CDR3 protein: CASSSRIYGYTF
D gene: -
clone size: -
J gene: TRBJ1-2
V gene: TRBV9

CDR3 DNA: TGTGCCAGCAGCTTACATTCAGGGGGAACGAACACCGGGGAGCTGTTTTTT
CDR3 protein: CASSLHSGGTNTGELFF
D gene: TRBD1
clone size: -
J gene: TRBJ2-2
V gene: TRBV7-2

CDR3 DNA: TGTGCCAGCAAACTGGGGGCTAGCGAGAGTACCGGGGAGCTGTTTTTT
CDR3 protein: CASKLGASESTGELFF
D gene: -
clone size: many
J gene: TRBJ2-2
V gene: TRBV7-6

CDR3 DNA: TGCGCCAGCAGCTTTTTCGGGAGCTCTGGGGCCAACGTCCTGACTTTC
CDR3 protein: CASSFFGSSGANVLTF
D gene: -
clone size: -
J gene: TRBJ2-6
V gene: TRBV5-1

CDR3 DNA: TGCAGTGCTAGAGATCATAGGGAGGATCAGCCCCAGCATTTT
CDR3 protein: CSARDHREDQPQHF
D gene: -
clone size: many
J gene: TRBJ1-5
V gene: TRBV20-1

CDR3 DNA: TGTGCCAGCAGCTTAAATCCGGGACAGCTTAATAATTCACCCCTCCACTTT
CDR3 protein: CASSLNPGQLNNSPLHF
D gene: TRBD1
clone size: -
J gene: TRBJ1-6
V gene: TRBV7-3

CDR3 DNA: TGTGCCAGCAGCCAAGGATCGGATGGCTACACCTTC
CDR3 protein: CASSQGSDGYTF
D gene: -
clone size: many
J gene: TRBJ1-2
V gene: TRBV3-1

CDR3 DNA: TGTGCCAGCAGTTTCGGCGGGTTGGGGGGCCTAAGTTCACCCCTCCACTTT
CDR3 protein: CASSFGGLGGLSSPLHF
D gene: -
clone size: few
J gene: TRBJ1-6
V gene: TRBV27

CDR3 DNA: TGTGCCAGCAGCCCCAGTTCGGGCGGGGGCTATGGCTACACCTTC
CDR3 protein: CASSPSSGGGYGYTF
D gene: -
clone size: -
J gene: TRBJ1-2
V gene: TRBV9

CDR3 DNA: TGTGCCACCAGCAGAGATGTGTCCTACGAGCAGTACTTC
CDR3 protein: CATSRDVSYEQYF
D gene: -
clone size: -
J gene: TRBJ2-7
V gene: TRBV15

CDR3 DNA: TGTGCCAGCAGTTACCAAACAGGGGGCGCTTGGTACACTGAAGCTTTCTTT
CDR3 protein: CASSYQTGGAWYTEAFF
D gene: TRBD1
clone size: many
J gene: TRBJ1-1
V gene: TRBV12-3/TRBV12-4

CDR3 DNA: TGTGCCAGCAGCCCCGGTTGGACTAGCGGGAGGGAAGGGGAGCAGTACTTC
CDR3 protein: CASSPGWTSGREGEQYF
D gene: TRBD2
clone size: -
J gene: TRBJ2-7
V gene: TRBV7-3

CDR3 DNA: TGCAGTGCTAGAGCAGGACTAGCGGGGGACCAAGAGACCCAGTACTTC
CDR3 protein: CSARAGLAGDQETQYF
D gene: TRBD2
clone size: many
J gene: TRBJ2-5
V gene: TRBV20-1

CDR3 DNA: TGTGCCAGCAGTGAAGAACAGAGCTCCTACAATGAGCAGTTCTTC
CDR3 protein: CASSEEQSSYNEQFF
D gene: -
clone size: many
J gene: TRBJ2-1
V gene: TRBV6-1

CDR3 DNA: TGCGCCAGCGGCTGGGGACTAGCGGGGCCTGACTACGAGCAGTACTTC
CDR3 protein: CASGWGLAGPDYEQYF
D gene: TRBD2
clone size: few
J gene: TRBJ2-7
V gene: TRBV5-1

CDR3 DNA: TGCAGTGCCGGACAGGGTCTCACTGAAGCTTTCTTT
CDR3 protein: CSAGQGLTEAFF
D gene: TRBD1
clone size: -
J gene: TRBJ1-1
V gene: TRBV20-1

CDR3 DNA: TGTGCCAGCAGCTCCCGGGGACTAGCGGGAGACCCCTACGAGCAGTACTTC
CDR3 protein: CASSSRGLAGDPYEQYF
D gene: TRBD2
clone size: many
J gene: TRBJ2-7
V gene: TRBV7-2

CDR3 DNA: TGTGCCAGCAGCCATAACTCAGGTCAAGAGACCCAGTACTTC
CDR3 protein: CASSHNSGQETQYF
D gene: -
clone size: many
J gene: TRBJ2-5
V gene: TRBV3-1

CDR3 DNA: TGTGCCAGCAGTTTATCTCAGTCCAATGAGCAGTTCTTC
CDR3 protein: CASSLSQSNEQFF
D gene: -
clone size: few
J gene: TRBJ2-1
V gene: TRBV27

CDR3 DNA: TGTGCCGGATGCCGCGGGACCTCTTACAATGAGCAGTTCTTC
CDR3 protein: CAGCRGTSYNEQFF
D gene: -
clone size: -
J gene: TRBJ2-1
V gene: TRBV27

CDR3 DNA: TGTGCCAGCAGCTTACATCAGCGTCTCATAGGGAACCTAGCCAAAAACATTCAGTACTTC
CDR3 protein: CASSLHQRLIGNLAKNIQYF
D gene: -
clone size: many
J gene: TRBJ2-4
V gene: TRBV11-2

CDR3 DNA: TGTGCCAGCGCCCCCGTAGGTTCGGGCTACAATGAGCAGTTCTTC
CDR3 protein: CASAPVGSGYNEQFF
D gene: -
clone size: few
J gene: TRBJ2-1
V gene: TRBV6-1

CDR3 DNA: TGTGCCACCGGGACAGGGTTTTTT
CDR3 protein: CATGTGFF
D gene: TRBD1
clone size: many
J gene: TRBJ2-2
V gene: TRBV2

CDR3 DNA: TGCAGTGCTAGTCCCCTAGCGGGAGCACCCGTACACAATGAGCAGTTCTTC
CDR3 protein: CSASPLAGAPVHNEQFF
D gene: TRBD2
clone size: many
J gene: TRBJ2-1
V gene: TRBV20-1